The rows below give T cell receptor beta chains drawn from one sample of a study of blood T cell repertoires in COVID-19. Data came from immunoSEQ multiplex PCR; TCRdb stores just in-frame clones and leaves some out. The sample comprises around 150,000 clones, roughly 80% of which are singletons, and approximately 3.9% rests with the top ten. Sequencing input: peripheral blood. These receptors came from an older woman with acute or convalescent COVID-19. The CDR3 runs from the conserved cysteine through the conserved F or W. A D gene is named only where the DNA matches it firmly. Size is omitted from some rows. Given values are once, few, many or a class for expanded clones.

cdr3_length	v_call	clone_size	j_call	d_call	cdr3_nt	cdr3_aa
13	TRBV11-1	NA	TRBJ2-7	TRBD1	TGTGCCAGCAGCCCGGGACAGGGCTACGAGCAGTACTTC	CASSPGQGYEQYF
12	TRBV28	NA	TRBJ1-6	TRBD1	TGTGCCAGCAGCCCGACAGGGTCGCCCCTCCACTTT	CASSPTGSPLHF
16	TRBV5-4	NA	TRBJ2-1	TRBD2	TGTGCCAGCAGCGTACGGACTAGCGGGAGGCGGGATGAGCAGTTCTTC	CASSVRTSGRRDEQFF
16	TRBV6-1	once	TRBJ1-5	NA	TGTGCCAGCAGTGGAAGGGATGTGCGGGTAATCGAGCCCCAGCATTTT	CASSGRDVRVIEPQHF
15	TRBV21-1	NA	TRBJ2-5	NA	TGTGCCAGCAGCAAATTTGAACAGCATCAAGAGACCCAGTACTTC	CASSKFEQHQETQYF
16	TRBV28	NA	TRBJ2-1	TRBD1	TGTGCCAGCAGTTTTACCCGGGACAGGCTACGCGCTGAGCAGTTCTTC	CASSFTRDRLRAEQFF
17	TRBV3-1/TRBV3-2	NA	TRBJ1-4	NA	TGTGCCAGCAGCCAAGATAAGGGAGGGGTAACTAATGAAAAACTGTTTTTT	CASSQDKGGVTNEKLFF
17	TRBV3-1/TRBV3-2	NA	TRBJ1-2	NA	TGTGCCAGCAGCCAAGACGGGACGGGACTCTCAAACTATGGCTACACCTTC	CASSQDGTGLSNYGYTF
14	TRBV29-1	NA	TRBJ1-4	NA	TGCAGCGTTGAACGAAGAAGTGAGAATGAAAAACTGTTTTTT	CSVERRSENEKLFF
16	TRBV19	NA	TRBJ2-2	TRBD1	TGTGCCAGTAGTATAGCCGTGACAGGGGGCGGCGGGGAGCTGTTTTTT	CASSIAVTGGGGELFF
20	TRBV28	once	TRBJ1-4	TRBD1	TGTGCCAGCAGTTTAGACTGGGGACAGGGGCCGAGGGCGGAGGATGAAAAACTGTTTTTT	CASSLDWGQGPRAEDEKLFF
15	TRBV5-4	NA	TRBJ2-7	TRBD1	TGTGCCAGCAGCTTGGTCGGGGGACAGGGCTACGAGCAGTACTTC	CASSLVGGQGYEQYF
15	TRBV6-5	NA	TRBJ2-7	NA	TGTGCCAGCGCCGAAACGGCCGGGACAATCTACGAGCAGTACTTC	CASAETAGTIYEQYF
17	TRBV7-8	NA	TRBJ1-5	TRBD1	TGTGCCAGCAGCACTAAGACAGGGAGATATAGCAATCAGCCCCAGCATTTT	CASSTKTGRYSNQPQHF
18	TRBV28	once	TRBJ2-2	TRBD2	TGTGCCAGCACCCTTGGGCTTCCGGGACTAGCTAACACCGGGGAGCTGTTTTTT	CASTLGLPGLANTGELFF
13	TRBV12-3/TRBV12-4	NA	TRBJ1-5	NA	TGTGCCAGCAGTTTACAGGTTCATCAGCCCCAGCATTTT	CASSLQVHQPQHF
17	TRBV6-4	NA	TRBJ1-5	TRBD1	TGTGCCAGCAACGAACCGGGACAGAAAAATAGCAATCAGCCCCAGCATTTT	CASNEPGQKNSNQPQHF
18	TRBV3-1/TRBV3-2	NA	TRBJ1-4	NA	TGTGCCAGCAGCCAAGGCATTGGGTGGACCCGGGATAATGAAAAACTGTTTTTT	CASSQGIGWTRDNEKLFF
14	TRBV2	few	TRBJ1-4	NA	TGTGCCAGCAGGGAACAGGGTTTAGGTGAAAAACTGTTTTTT	CASREQGLGEKLFF
15	TRBV5-4	few	TRBJ2-2	TRBD1	TGTGCCAGCAGCACGACAGGGCGCGGAACCGGGGAGCTGTTTTTT	CASSTTGRGTGELFF
15	TRBV4-3	NA	TRBJ1-5	TRBD1	TGCGCCAGCAGCCAGGCGACAGGGAGCAATCAGCCCCAGCATTTT	CASSQATGSNQPQHF
14	TRBV24-1	NA	TRBJ2-5	NA	TGTGCCACCAGTGATCGGTCTAGGCAAGAGACCCAGTACTTC	CATSDRSRQETQYF
16	TRBV27	NA	TRBJ1-1	NA	TGTGCCAGCAGTTTCCTAGGGGCGGATTTGAACACTGAAGCTTTCTTT	CASSFLGADLNTEAFF
11	TRBV6-2/TRBV6-3	NA	TRBJ1-3	NA	TGTGCCAGCAGCCTGGACAGCGCCATATATTTT	CASSLDSAIYF
11	TRBV2	NA	TRBJ2-1	NA	TGTGCCAGCAGTGAATCCTCGGTGCAGTTCTTC	CASSESSVQFF